The entry below gives a single T cell receptor (beta chain) sequence along with its context. Its antigen is unidentified. Arm-PCR of CDR3 regions with iRepertoire HTBI primers generated TCR beta libraries. TCRdb called the multiplex PCR reads again in MiXCR, with one record for every CDR3 protein. The repertoire holds about 470,000 distinct CDR3 sequences, with more than 20% as singletons. These data come from a study of regulatory T cells in long-lasting Graves disease. Background on the study: Over-5-year antithyroid drug use with positive TSH receptor antibodies defined persistent Graves' disease in the study. Study-wide points: Newly diagnosed Graves' patients had higher TCR diversity than persistent ones.

Time point specified: persistent/refractory GD, antithyroid drugs over 5 years with positive TRAb. Construction of the TCR library relied on RNA isolated from PBMCs. Roughly 10 milliliters of peripheral blood were drawn into EDTA tubes. V was cut by 7 bases and J by 3 bases, with 10 bases left in between. Germline assignment: CDR1 MNHEY and CDR2 SMNVEV (reference sequence). The CDR3 runs 13 residues. This TCR derives from a female donor with Graves disease. The V gene is TRBV27, the J gene TRBJ2-4; D unresolved. This specimen consisted of peripheral blood mononuclear cells (PBMCs), obtained when the disease was refractory, from a patient treated with antithyroid drugs. CDR3 DNA sequence: TGTGCCAGCACGGACGGAGACAAAAACATTCAGTACTTC. The encoded protein is CASTDGDKNIQYF.